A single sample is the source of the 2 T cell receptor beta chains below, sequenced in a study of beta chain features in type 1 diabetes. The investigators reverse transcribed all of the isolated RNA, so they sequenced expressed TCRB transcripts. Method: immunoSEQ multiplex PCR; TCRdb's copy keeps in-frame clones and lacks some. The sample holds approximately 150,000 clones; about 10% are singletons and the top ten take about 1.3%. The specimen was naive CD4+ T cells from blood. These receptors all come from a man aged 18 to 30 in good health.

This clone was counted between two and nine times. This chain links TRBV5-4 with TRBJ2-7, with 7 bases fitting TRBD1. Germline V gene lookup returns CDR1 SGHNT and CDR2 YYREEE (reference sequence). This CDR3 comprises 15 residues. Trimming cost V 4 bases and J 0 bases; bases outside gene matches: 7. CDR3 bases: TGTGCCAGCAGCCCCGGGGCAGGGGGCTCCTACGAGCAGTACTTC. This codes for CASSPGAGGSYEQYF.

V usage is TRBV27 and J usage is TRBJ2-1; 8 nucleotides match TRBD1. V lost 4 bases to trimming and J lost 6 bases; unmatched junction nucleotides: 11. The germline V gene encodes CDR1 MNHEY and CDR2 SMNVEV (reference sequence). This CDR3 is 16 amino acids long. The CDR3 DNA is TGTGCCAGCAGTTACCTAGCGCGGACAGGGTCCAATGAGCAGTTCTTC. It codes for CASSYLARTGSNEQFF.